Detailed here is one T cell receptor beta chain. The antigen remains undetermined. A multiplex PCR was run with 60 Vbeta primers and 13 Jbeta primers. Repertoires were generated with immunoSEQ multiplex PCR, while TCRdb's copy carries only in-frame clones and drops some. The table includes just over 200,000 clones, approximately 70% detected once. The sample originates from a study of cytomegalovirus exposure and HLA in healthy donors. General study points: Common viral pathogens (according to a later analysis) appeared linked to several of the most significant clusters. The listing of 150 to 200 TCR beta chains classed them as cytomegalovirus-associated.

Germline loops: CDR1 SGHTA, CDR2 FQGNSA. Trimming stripped 1 base from V and 2 bases from J, with 8 bases between. This CDR3 is 14 amino acids long. Sequencing was carried out using PBMCs. The receptor's source is a man aged 35 to 55 in good health and CMV-seropositive. The chain carries TRBV7-2 and TRBJ2-5, with D possibly TRBD2 on 5 matching bases. The CDR3 DNA is TGTGCCAGCAGCTTAGGAGGGAGACAAGAGACCCAGTACTTC. It yields the protein CASSLGGRQETQYF.